These 10 T cell receptor beta chains share one sample of origin, sequenced in a study of blood T cell repertoires in COVID-19. Assay: immunoSEQ multiplex PCR; the TCRdb copy retains only in-frame clones and omits some. Found here are roughly 7,900 clones, approximately 86% of them singletons; the top ten hold around 7.8%. Source material: peripheral blood. These TCRs come from a human donor with active COVID-19. The donor label of this sample is uncertain.

The chain is built from TRBV15 and TRBJ2-7, with a weak D call TRBD1 (6 bases). Germline loops: CDR1 LNHNV, CDR2 YYDKDF (reference sequence). The CDR3 covers 11 residues. Trimming removed 1 base from V and 10 bases from J, with 8 bases in between. This chain's CDR3 is CATSRGQDQYF. CDR3 sequence (DNA): TGTGCCACCAGCAGAGGACAGGATCAGTACTTC.

This chain connects TRBV19 to TRBJ2-7; 9 nucleotides agree with TRBD1. CDR3 length: 13 residues. Germline CDR1 and CDR2: LNHDA and SQIVND (reference sequence). With V trimmed by 5 bases and J by 2 bases, 1 base remained unmatched. CDR3 in amino acids: CASSGTGPYEQYF. Here the CDR3 DNA reads TGTGCCAGTAGTGGGACAGGGCCCTACGAGCAGTACTTC. The whole variable domain, remainder taken from reference TRBV19 and TRBJ2-7, is DGGITQSPKYLFRKEGQNVTLSCEQNLNHDAMYWYRQDPGQGLRLIYYSQIVNDFQKGDIAEGYSVSREKKESFPLTVTSAQKNPTAFYLCASSGTGPYEQYFGPGTRLTVT.

The chain links TRBV6-1 to TRBJ2-7; no definite D call. Germline-derived CDR1 and CDR2 are MNHNS and SASEGT. Trimming stripped 3 bases from V and 1 base from J, with 16 bases between. The CDR3 spans 16 residues. CDR3 DNA: TGTGCCAGCAGTGAGGCCCCATCACTAACGTCCTACGAGCAGTACTTC. This codes for CASSEAPSLTSYEQYF.

This chain uses TRBV11-1 with TRBJ2-3, with 8 nucleotides matching TRBD2. V dropped 4 bases and J dropped 5; count of bases not matched to a gene: 11. The V gene's germline CDR1 is SGHAT and CDR2 FQDESV (reference sequence). This CDR3 comprises 16 residues. CDR3 DNA: TGTGCCAGCAGCTGGACGGGGGGGCCTGGTGGAGATACGCAGTATTTT. Residues: CASSWTGGPGGDTQYF. Using reference TRBV11-1 and TRBJ2-3 for the parts outside the CDR3, the full variable domain is EAEVAQSPRYKITEKSQAVAFWCDPISGHATLYWYRQILGQGPELLVQFQDESVVDDSQLPKDRFSAERLKGVDSTLKIQPAELGDSAMYLCASSWTGGPGGDTQYFGPGTRLTVL.

Only a few counts were recorded for this clone. This chain joins TRBV3-1 (or the pseudogene TRBV3-2) and TRBJ1-6; 8 positions agree with TRBD1. The V gene end was trimmed by 4 bases and the J gene end by 8 bases; junction bases not matched to a gene: 13. From germline, CDR1 is LGHDT and CDR2 YNNKEL (reference sequence). This CDR3 has 17 residues. The CDR3 reads CASSPWEDRDGYSPLHF. The CDR3 DNA reads as TGTGCCAGCAGCCCTTGGGAGGACAGGGACGGGTATTCACCCCTCCACTTT.

The chain has TRBV16 and TRBJ1-2, with unresolved D. The V end was cut by 4 bases, the J end by 3 bases, with 12 bases between. From germline, CDR1 is KGHSY and CDR2 FQNENV. This CDR3 has 14 amino acids. The CDR3 DNA follows: TGTGCCAGCAGCCCGGCAGGAAATGACTATGGCTACACCTTC. Translation gives CASSPAGNDYGYTF.

The gene calls are TRBV19 and TRBJ2-4, with TRBD1 identical over 10 bases. Germline CDR1 LNHDA, CDR2 SQIVND (reference sequence). This CDR3 comprises 15 residues. J was trimmed by 8 bases and V by 2 bases; bases with no gene match: 6. The CDR3 DNA sequence: TGTGCCAGTAGTATAACGGGGACAGGGGCGGACATTCAGTACTTC. It encodes CASSITGTGADIQYF.

The chain combines TRBV6-2 or TRBV6-3 with TRBJ1-4; D is uncertain. The CDR3 consists of 15 residues. The V gene lost 0 bases and the J gene lost 8 bases, with 13 bases spanning the gap. CDR1 MNHEY and CDR2 SVGEGT come from the germline V gene. This chain's CDR3 is CASSYSRGFFEKLFF. CDR3 nucleotide sequence: TGTGCCAGCAGTTACTCGCGAGGGTTTTTCGAAAAACTGTTTTTT.

The gene calls are TRBV6-5 and TRBJ2-2; D unresolved. This CDR3 is 13 amino acids long. Germline values: CDR1 MNHEY, CDR2 SVGAGI. Between the trimmed V and J ends, which lost 11 bases and 1 base, there was a span of 11 bases. The CDR3 here is CAVTEMNTGELFF. CDR3 nucleotides: TGTGCCGTAACAGAAATGAACACCGGGGAGCTGTTTTTT.

This rearrangement joins TRBV4-2 to TRBJ1-6; D remains ambiguous. Germline CDR1 and CDR2: LGHNA and YNFKEQ. Trimming stripped 0 bases from V and 9 bases from J, with 6 bases between. The CDR3 consists of 13 residues. The CDR3 is CASSQERISPLHF. The CDR3 coding sequence is TGTGCCAGCAGCCAAGAGAGGATTTCACCCCTCCACTTT.